The rows below give T cell receptor beta chains drawn from one sample of a study of shared clonotypes between healthy human individuals. Only in-frame clones appear in the TCRdb table, and some are missing; sequencing was by immunoSEQ multiplex PCR. The table includes about 2.3 million clones, 92% detected once. Sequencing used naive CD4+ T cells from PBMCs. These receptor sequences come from a man between 18 and 35 years old in good health. Some clones in this sample may be carry-over from other donors' samples. The CDR3 runs from the conserved cysteine through the conserved F or W. A D gene is named only where the DNA matches it firmly.

D: -
V: TRBV27
CDR3: CASSVDSTDTQYF

D: TRBD1
V: TRBV7-9
CDR3: CASSPRSQGVGTEAFF

D: -
V: TRBV6-6
CDR3: CASSPQGNEQFF

D: TRBD2
V: TRBV18
CDR3: CASSPGTSAAYEQYF

D: -
V: TRBV30
CDR3: CAWSPYNEQFF

D: -
V: TRBV5-6
CDR3: CASSPGHTGELFF

D: TRBD1
V: TRBV5-1
CDR3: CASREVGGGLATEAFF

D: TRBD2
V: TRBV2
CDR3: CASSEGTSPGKICEQYF

D: -
V: TRBV28
CDR3: CASSLKLPYEQYF

D: -
V: TRBV5-1
CDR3: CASSPKDYRTQYF

D: -
V: TRBV7-9
CDR3: CASSSTNRDGDEQFF

D: -
V: TRBV5-1
CDR3: CASSFWGAGNTIYF

D: -
V: TRBV7-2
CDR3: CASSPRSGDTQYF

D: -
V: TRBV6-6
CDR3: CASSYSRTVYTF

D: -
V: TRBV27
CDR3: CASRPPHPPYEQYF

D: -
V: TRBV2
CDR3: CASLRGGGTNTEAFF

D: TRBD2
V: TRBV7-3
CDR3: CASSLGLAADEQFF

D: -
V: TRBV28
CDR3: CASVGAEQYF

D: -
V: TRBV2
CDR3: CASSRGATQYF

D: -
V: TRBV27
CDR3: CASSTRRQSRDREKLFF

D: -
V: TRBV7-6
CDR3: CASSSRMEVLNEQFF

D: -
V: TRBV9
CDR3: CASSFSGANVLTF